The clone carrying this T cell receptor (beta chain) showed up just a few times. MiXCR was run by TCRdb on the 5' RACE reads, yielding one entry per CDR3 protein. This table holds 350,000 to 500,000 distinct CDR3 sequences, under 20% found once. This sample is drawn from a study of identical twins. Germline CDR1 is SGHVS and CDR2 is FQNEAQ. V was cut by 1 base and J by 3 bases, with 10 bases left in between. This CDR3 contains 14 residues. The sequenced sample was naive T cells sorted from blood. The chain links TRBV7-8 to TRBJ2-7; D tentatively fits TRBD1 or TRBD2 (6 bases each). The source is a man in his fifties in good health. CDR3 bases: TGTGCCAGCAGCTTAGTACAGGGAGGCTACGAGCAGTACTTC. Amino acids: CASSLVQGGYEQYF.